Sequencing of this T cell receptor beta chain was carried out in a study of blood T cell repertoires in COVID-19. Overall study: Sites across the United States, Italy and Spain contributed samples from acute and convalescent COVID-19. T cells, B-cell-depleted T cells, or PBMCs provided the cDNA or gDNA that served as material.

The CDR3 loop spans 16 amino acids. CDR1 is SGHRS, CDR2 YFSETQ, per germline. V was pared by 4 bases and J by 4 bases, with 10 bases of the junction left unmatched. Original data processing: For nucleated cells, counts were estimated from reference gene primer amplification. Using immunoSEQ multiplex PCR, the repertoire was profiled, and TCRdb retains in-frame clones only, with some absent. That table is the source of V, J and clone size, and D and trimming were worked out from the DNA. The sample holds 380,000 or so clones, 81% seen once. This clonotype was sampled from a human donor with acute or convalescent COVID-19. The donor label of this sample is uncertain. The sequenced sample consisted of peripheral blood. The J gene is TRBJ2-2, the V gene TRBV5-1, with TRBD2 matching 7 bases. The CDR3 spells CASSLRAGQGTGELFF. The CDR3 nucleotides are TGCGCCAGCAGCCTCCGAGCGGGGCAGGGCACCGGGGAGCTGTTTTTT. Full variable domain (rest looked up from reference TRBV5-1 and TRBJ2-2): KAGVTQTPRYLIKTRGQQVTLSCSPISGHRSVSWYQQTPGQGLQFLFEYFSETQRNKGNFPGRFSGRQFSNSRSEMNVSTLELGDSALYLCASSLRAGQGTGELFFGEGSRLTVL.